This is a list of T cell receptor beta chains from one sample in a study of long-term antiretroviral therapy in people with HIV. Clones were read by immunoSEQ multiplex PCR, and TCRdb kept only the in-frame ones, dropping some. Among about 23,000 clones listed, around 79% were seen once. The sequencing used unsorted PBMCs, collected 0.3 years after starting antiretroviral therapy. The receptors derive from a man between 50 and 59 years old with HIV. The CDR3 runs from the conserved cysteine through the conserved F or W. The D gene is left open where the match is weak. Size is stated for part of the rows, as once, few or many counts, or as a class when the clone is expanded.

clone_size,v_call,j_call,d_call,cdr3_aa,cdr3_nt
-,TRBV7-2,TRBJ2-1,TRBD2,CASSFSGGASEQFF,TGTGCCAGCAGCTTTAGCGGGGGGGCAAGTGAGCAGTTCTTC
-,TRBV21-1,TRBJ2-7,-,CASSRCRDYPREQYF,TGTGCCAGCAGCCGATGCCGGGACTATCCTCGAGAGCAGTACTTC
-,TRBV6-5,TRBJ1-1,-,CASKITKNTEAFF,TGTGCCAGCAAAATAACGAAGAACACTGAAGCTTTCTTT
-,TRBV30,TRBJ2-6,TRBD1,CAWRDLWDRASSGANVLTF,TGTGCCTGGAGGGATCTCTGGGACAGGGCCTCCTCTGGGGCCAACGTCCTGACTTTC
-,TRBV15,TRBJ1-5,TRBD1,CATSRAAGTGGFYSNQPQHF,TGTGCCACCAGCAGGGCGGCCGGGACAGGGGGCTTTTATAGCAATCAGCCCCAGCATTTT
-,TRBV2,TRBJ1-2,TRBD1,CASTWGQLNYGYTF,TGTGCCAGCACCTGGGGACAGTTAAACTATGGCTACACCTTC
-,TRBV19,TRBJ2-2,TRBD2,CASSIGGGPGELFF,TGTGCCAGTAGTATAGGGGGGGGACCCGGGGAGCTGTTTTTT
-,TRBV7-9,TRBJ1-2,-,CASNTGIHGYTF,TGTGCCAGCAACACAGGGATCCATGGCTACACCTTC
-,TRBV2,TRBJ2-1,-,CASTRGPTSDEQFF,TGTGCCAGCACCCGGGGTCCTACGAGCGATGAGCAGTTCTTC
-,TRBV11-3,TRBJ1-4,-,CASRPRGGGDEKLFF,TGTGCCAGCCGGCCGCGGGGGGGCGGAGATGAAAAACTGTTTTTT
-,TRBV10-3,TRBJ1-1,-,CAISEGQLNTEAFF,TGTGCCATCAGTGAGGGACAGCTGAACACTGAAGCTTTCTTT
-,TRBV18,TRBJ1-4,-,CASSPPGVIEKLFF,TGTGCCAGCTCACCACCGGGGGTCATTGAAAAACTGTTTTTT
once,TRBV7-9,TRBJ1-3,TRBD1,CASSVGRGRGNTIYF,TGTGCCAGCAGCGTTGGTAGGGGGCGTGGAAACACCATATATTTT
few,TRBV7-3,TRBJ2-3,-,CASSQGAGLRTDTQYF,TGTGCCAGCAGCCAGGGAGCCGGGCTTCGGACAGATACGCAGTATTTT
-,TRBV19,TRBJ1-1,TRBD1,CASFDRGSSEAFF,TGTGCCAGTTTTGACAGGGGGAGCTCTGAAGCTTTCTTT
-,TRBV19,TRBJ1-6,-,CASTLEGDSPLHF,TGTGCCAGTACCTTAGAGGGGGATTCACCCCTCCACTTT
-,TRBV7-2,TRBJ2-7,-,CASSLDTGTHEQYF,TGTGCCAGCAGCTTAGATACAGGGACCCACGAGCAGTACTTC
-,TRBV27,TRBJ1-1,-,CASSHEGGANTEAFF,TGTGCCAGCAGTCACGAAGGGGGGGCTAACACTGAAGCTTTCTTT
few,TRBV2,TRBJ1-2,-,CASSRTATNYGYTF,TGTGCCAGCAGTAGGACAGCTACTAACTATGGCTACACCTTC
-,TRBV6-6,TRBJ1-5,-,CASSYVGYSNQPQHF,TGTGCCAGCAGTTACGTGGGGTATAGCAATCAGCCCCAGCATTTT
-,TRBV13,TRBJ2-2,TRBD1,CASSSTGTGGTGELFF,TGTGCCAGCAGCTCGACCGGGACAGGTGGGACCGGGGAGCTGTTTTTT
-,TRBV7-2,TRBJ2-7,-,CASSLAKYEQYF,TGTGCCAGCAGCTTAGCGAAGTACGAGCAGTACTTC
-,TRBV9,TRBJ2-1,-,CASSVVGSGSSAFF,-
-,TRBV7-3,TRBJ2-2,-,CASSLIPGELFF,TGTGCCAGCAGCTTAATCCCCGGGGAGCTGTTTTTT
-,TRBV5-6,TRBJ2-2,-,CASSSGVRGATGELFF,TGTGCCAGCAGCTCTGGGGTCAGGGGTGCCACCGGGGAGCTGTTTTTT
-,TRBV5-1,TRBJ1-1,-,CASSLEGNTEAFF,TGCGCCAGCAGCTTGGAGGGAAACACTGAAGCTTTCTTT
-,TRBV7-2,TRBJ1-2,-,CASRRDLQDYGYTF,TGTGCCAGCAGACGGGACCTCCAGGACTATGGCTACACCTTC
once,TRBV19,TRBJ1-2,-,CASSMVGAQYGYTF,TGTGCCAGTAGTATGGTTGGGGCGCAGTATGGCTACACCTTC
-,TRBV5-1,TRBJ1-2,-,CASSLVAGPKTGYTF,TGCGCCAGCAGCTTGGTTGCGGGACCAAAGACCGGCTACACCTTC
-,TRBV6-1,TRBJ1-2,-,CASRRPDRTADGYTF,TGTGCCAGCAGGAGACCTGACAGGACGGCGGATGGCTACACCTTC
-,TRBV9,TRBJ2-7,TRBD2,CASSVAGEGGYEQYF,TGTGCCAGCAGCGTAGCTGGGGAGGGTGGCTACGAGCAGTACTTC
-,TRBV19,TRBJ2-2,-,CASSILVGPGELFF,TGTGCCAGTAGTATACTGGTCGGGCCCGGGGAGCTGTTTTTT
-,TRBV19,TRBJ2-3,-,CASSMGGYSTDTQYF,TGTGCCAGTAGTATGGGCGGTTATAGCACAGATACGCAGTATTTT
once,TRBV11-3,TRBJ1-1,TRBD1,CASSLKSTGTMNTEAFF,TGTGCCAGCAGCTTGAAATCGACAGGGACTATGAACACTGAAGCTTTCTTT
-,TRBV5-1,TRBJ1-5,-,CASSQQGGQPQHF,TGCGCCAGCAGCCAACAGGGTGGTCAGCCCCAGCATTTT
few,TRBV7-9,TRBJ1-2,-,CASSLVVDYGYTF,TGTGCCAGCAGCTTAGTGGTAGACTATGGCTACACCTTC
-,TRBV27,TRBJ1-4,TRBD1,CASSVTGTGVEKLFF,TGTGCCAGCAGCGTCACCGGGACAGGGGTCGAAAAACTGTTTTTT
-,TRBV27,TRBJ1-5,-,CASSFGTGSNQPQHF,TGTGCCAGCAGTTTTGGGACGGGTAGCAATCAGCCCCAGCATTTT
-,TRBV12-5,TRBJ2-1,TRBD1,CASGLAQGDSYNEQFF,TGTGCTAGTGGTTTGGCCCAGGGGGACTCCTACAATGAGCAGTTCTTC
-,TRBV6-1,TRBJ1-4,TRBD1,CASSVWTGEDEKLFF,TGTGCCAGCAGTGTCTGGACAGGGGAAGATGAAAAACTGTTTTTT
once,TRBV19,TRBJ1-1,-,CASSAGPPNTEAFF,TGTGCCAGTAGCGCCGGGCCACCGAACACTGAAGCTTTCTTT
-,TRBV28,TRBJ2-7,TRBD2,CASSWEGLPYEQYF,TGTGCCAGCAGCTGGGAGGGACTACCCTACGAGCAGTACTTC
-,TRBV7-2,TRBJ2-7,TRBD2,CASSTAGGPEQYF,TGTGCCAGCTCAACGGCGGGGGGGCCCGAGCAGTACTTC
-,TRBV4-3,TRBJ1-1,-,CASSQEYPMATEAFF,TGCGCCAGCAGCCAAGAATACCCCATGGCAACTGAAGCTTTCTTT
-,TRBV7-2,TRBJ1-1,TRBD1,CASSQDREGTEAFF,TGTGCCAGCAGCCAAGACAGGGAGGGCACTGAAGCTTTCTTT
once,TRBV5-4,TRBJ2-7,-,CASSSSGGSELYEQYF,TGTGCCAGCAGCTCCTCCGGGGGCAGCGAGCTGTACGAGCAGTACTTC